The next 22 T cell receptor beta chains were all read from a single sample in a study of molecular identifiers for immune sequencing clone quantification. Each CDR3 protein is one row after TCRdb ran MiXCR on the PCR reads. Of hundreds of thousands of distinct CDR3 sequences listed, about 25% are singletons. Material for sequencing was naive CD8+ T cells from blood, with Jurkat cell RNA spiked in. Subset given: FACS-sorted CD8+CD4-CCR7+CD45RA+ naive T cells. The receptors come from a human donor in good health. Some libraries in this study had Jurkat cell RNA spiked in.

This clonotype showed up many times. This chain links TRBV28 with TRBJ1-5; D uncertain. CDR1 MDHEN and CDR2 SYDVKM come from the germline V gene. The CDR3 is 13 residues long. Trimming cost V 8 bases and J 1 base, with 9 bases left between them. In nucleotides, the CDR3 is TGTGCCAGCGAGGACGGCAGCAATCAGCCCCAGCATTTT. The encoded protein is CASEDGSNQPQHF.

This clonotype was found many times. The chain recombines TRBV5-1 with TRBJ2-5, with D unresolved. The germline CDR1 and CDR2 sequences are SGHRS and YFSETQ. The CDR3 has 16 amino acids. With 6 bases removed from V and 4 bases from J, the gap between germline ends came to 22 bases. CDR3 sequence reads: CASKLLGPNILETQYF. The CDR3 DNA follows: TGCGCCAGCAAGCTGCTAGGGCCAAATATTTTAGAGACCCAGTACTTC.

Worth noting for this clonotype: As the CDR3 is not closed by the conserved phenylalanine or tryptophan, this likely results from a read error. The rearrangement uses TRBV12-3 or TRBV12-4 and TRBJ1-5; D ambiguous. This CDR3 has 14 amino acids. Trimming took 5 bases from V and 0 from J, leaving 8 bases between them. CDR3 protein: CASSLDGSNQPQHL. CDR3 bases: TGTGCCAGCAGTCTGGACGGTAGCAATCAGCCCCAGCATCTT.

Remarks on this clonotype: Being one base from a much bigger clone, this may be a read error. V and J are TRBV7-9 and TRBJ2-3, with a tentative D call TRBD1 (5 bases). This CDR3 is built from 16 residues. Germline loops: CDR1 SEHNR, CDR2 FQNEAQ (reference sequence). Trimming shortened V by 3 bases and J by 4 bases, and 17 bases separated the two germline ends. The CDR3 nucleotides read TGTGCCAGCAGCTTGGACGTTCGGACAAGCGCAGATACGCAGTATTTT. This translates into CASSLDVRTSADTQYF.

As regards this clonotype: Compared with germline, one end of the junction differs, possibly owing to a read error. The rearrangement uses TRBV7-3 and TRBJ2-2, with D maybe TRBD2 (6 bases). The CDR3 is 15 amino acids. Germline CDR1 reads SGHTA; CDR2 reads FQGTGA. CDR3 sequence: CASSLGLTNTGGLFF. The CDR3 nucleotides read TGTGCCAGCAGCTTAGGACTGACGAACACCGGGGGGCTGTTTTTT. The variable domain in full, with the rest retrieved from reference TRBV7-3 and TRBJ2-2, is GAGVSQTPSNKVTEKGKYVELRCDPISGHTALYWYRQSLGQGPEFLIYFQGTGAADDSGLPNDRFFAVRPEGSVSTLKIQRTERGDSAVYLCASSLGLTNTGGLFFGEGSRLTVL.

This chain connects TRBV7-9 to TRBJ2-7; the D gene is possibly TRBD1 (5 bases). V was cut by 1 base and J by 5 bases, with 9 bases left in between. CDR3 length: 13 amino acids. The V gene's germline CDR1 is SEHNR and CDR2 FQNEAQ (reference sequence). This chain's CDR3 is CASSLGGWNEQYF. DNA for the CDR3: TGTGCCAGCAGCTTAGGGGGCTGGAACGAGCAGTACTTC.

This clonotype was seen at least ten times. The V gene is TRBV7-2, the J gene TRBJ2-7, with D perhaps being TRBD1 or TRBD2 (5 bases each). Germline-derived CDR1 and CDR2 are SGHTA and FQGNSA. The V end lost 3 bases, the J end lost 7 bases, and 16 bases lay between the germline ends. This CDR3 comprises 14 residues. DNA of the CDR3: TGTGCCAGCAGCTTTACGGGGCCCTCCGGGGAGCAGTACTTC. Translation: CASSFTGPSGEQYF.

The J gene is TRBJ2-7, the V gene TRBV23-1; TRBD1 aligns across 7 bases. TRBV23-1 is an ORF, and what it does is uncertain. CDR3 size: 17 residues. V shed 2 bases and J 3 bases; nucleotides not matched to a gene: 13. The CDR3 nucleotides are TGCGCCAGCAGTCAAAAGCAATCCGGCAGGGGGATCTACGAGCAGTACTTC. Its translation: CASSQKQSGRGIYEQYF.

The V gene is TRBV19, the J gene TRBJ1-3; D is unclear. The CDR3 runs 16 residues. Trimming took 0 bases from V and 0 from J, leaving 9 bases between them. Germline CDR1 is LNHDA and CDR2 is SQIVND (reference sequence). CDR3 in amino acids: CASSIEGRSSGNTIYF. The CDR3 nucleotides are TGTGCCAGTAGTATAGAAGGACGAAGCTCTGGAAACACCATATATTTT.

This clonotype came up a few times. The rearrangement uses TRBV6-4 and TRBJ2-3; D unresolved. Germline assignment: CDR1 MRHNA and CDR2 SNTAGT. The CDR3 totals 14 residues. Trimming pared 1 base from V and 4 bases from J, leaving 9 bases between. CDR3 region: CASSDFGSADTQYF. CDR3 coding DNA: TGTGCCAGCAGTGACTTTGGCTCTGCAGATACGCAGTATTTT.

Many counts were recorded for this clonotype. The chain couples TRBV29-1 to TRBJ2-3; D is unresolved. In germline, CDR1 is SQVTM, CDR2 ANQGSEA. The CDR3 totals 16 residues. V was clipped by 3 bases and J by 2 bases, with 18 bases between them. This chain's CDR3 is CSVEGSSGVSTDTQYF. CDR3 DNA: TGCAGCGTTGAGGGGTCCAGTGGGGTATCCACAGATACGCAGTATTTT.

Comment on this clonotype: A far larger clone is just one base off, so this is likely a read error. The V and J genes are TRBV7-6 and TRBJ1-1; no firm D call. CDR1 and CDR2 from the germline V gene are SGHVS and FNYEAQ. CDR3 length: 12 amino acids. This chain's CDR3 is CASSLLGTVAFF. CDR3 bases: TGTGCCAGCAGCTTACTCGGCACTGTAGCTTTCTTT.

This clonotype was detected ten times or more. V and J are TRBV5-1 and TRBJ2-5; D not resolved. This CDR3 comprises 12 residues. Germline CDR1 SGHRS, CDR2 YFSETQ. The V end was cut by 5 bases, the J end by 5 bases, with 10 bases between. CDR3 residues: CASRWGLETQYF. CDR3 nucleotides: TGCGCCAGCAGGTGGGGTCTGGAGACCCAGTACTTC.

This clonotype was seen at least ten times. This rearrangement joins TRBV11-2 to TRBJ2-3, with TRBD2 identical over 8 bases. Germline CDR1 is SGHAT and CDR2 is FQNNGV. CDR3 length: 16 amino acids. J lost 2 bases, V lost 2 bases, and 6 bases had no gene match. CDR3: CASSLLVSGDTDTQYF. The CDR3 nucleotides are TGTGCCAGCAGCTTATTGGTTAGCGGGGACACAGATACGCAGTATTTT.

The V and J genes are TRBV7-8 and TRBJ2-1; D uncertain. The V end lost 6 bases, the J end lost 1 base, and 16 bases lay between the germline ends. Germline assignment: CDR1 SGHVS and CDR2 FQNEAQ. This CDR3 contains 16 residues. This CDR3 is CASSQNLGMSYNEQFF. DNA of the CDR3: TGTGCCAGCAGTCAAAACCTGGGAATGTCCTACAATGAGCAGTTCTTC.

Note on this clonotype: Given the absence of the conserved phenylalanine or tryptophan at the CDR3 end, a read error is likely. The V and J genes are TRBV6-5 and TRBJ2-3, with D possibly matching TRBD2 (6 bases). Trimming removed 0 bases at V and 2 bases at J, with 9 bases between. The CDR3 covers 15 residues. CDR1 and CDR2 from the germline V gene are MNHEY and SVGAGI. The CDR3 is CASSYSSGYTDTQYS. CDR3 bases: TGTGCCAGCAGTTACTCTAGCGGATACACAGATACGCAGTATTCT.

This rearrangement joins TRBV5-6 to TRBJ2-7, with 9 bases lining up with TRBD2. The germline CDR1 and CDR2 sequences are SGHDT and YYEEEE. J gave up 0 bases and V 2 bases, and 3 bases lay outside the gene matches. The CDR3 contains 15 residues. The DNA of the CDR3 is TGTGCCAGCAGCTTTGGACTAGCGTTCTCCTACGAGCAGTACTTC. Residues: CASSFGLAFSYEQYF.

This clonotype has ten or more counts. This chain joins TRBV4-1 and TRBJ2-7; D not resolved. The CDR3 totals 14 residues. Trimming took off 1 base at V and 6 bases at J, with 13 bases between the two ends. Germline lookup yields CDR1 MGHRA and CDR2 YSYEKL. CDR3 DNA sequence: TGCGCCAGCAGCCAAGTGGCAGGCCCACCCGAGCAGTACTTC. It translates to CASSQVAGPPEQYF.

Concerning this clonotype itself: A single base separates this from a much larger clone, so it may be a read error. The chain recombines TRBV4-3 with TRBJ1-5; D is perhaps TRBD1 (5 bases). This CDR3 has 16 residues. V was trimmed by 4 bases and J by 4 bases, leaving 17 bases between them. Germline CDR1 is LGHNA and CDR2 is YSLEER. DNA for the CDR3: TGCGCCAGCAGCCGAGATCGCGGGGCAATGAATCAGCCCCAGCATTTT. Amino acids: CASSRDRGAMNQPQHF.

At least ten counts were recorded for this clonotype. The gene calls are TRBV12-3 or TRBV12-4 and TRBJ1-1, with D perhaps TRBD1 (6 bases). CDR3 size: 14 residues. The V end was cut by 6 bases, the J end by 6 bases, with 17 bases between. CDR3 amino acids: CASSPGGPSAEAFF. The CDR3, as DNA: TGTGCCAGCAGCCCCGGGGGGCCCAGCGCTGAAGCTTTCTTT.

The chain has TRBV14 and TRBJ1-1, with a possible D match to TRBD1 (6 bases). Germline-derived CDR1 and CDR2 are SGHDN and FVKESK. The CDR3 has 15 residues. The V and J ends lost 3 bases and 0 bases respectively, with 11 bases between them. This chain's CDR3 is CASSHLRGMNTEAFF. The CDR3 DNA reads as TGTGCCAGCAGCCACCTCAGGGGTATGAACACTGAAGCTTTCTTT.

Many counts were recorded for this clonotype. The chain employs TRBV20-1 and TRBJ1-5; D is ambiguous. Per germline, CDR1 DFQATT and CDR2 SNEGSKA (reference sequence). The CDR3 runs 13 residues. V was clipped by 6 bases and J by 1 base, with 10 bases between them. The CDR3 here is CSANGGSNQPQHF. CDR3 DNA sequence: TGCAGTGCCAACGGCGGCAGCAATCAGCCCCAGCATTTT.